These T cell receptor beta chains were read from a single sample in a study of monozygotic twins with inflammatory bowel disease. From its re-call of the 5' RACE reads, TCRdb lists each CDR3 protein once, without DNA. Across fewer than 450,000 distinct CDR3 sequences, the top ten clones capture 2.6% of the sample. The sequenced sample consisted of blood. These receptors all stem from a human donor with ulcerative colitis or Crohn's disease, or a healthy co-twin of an affected twin (not recorded which). CDR3s include the opening cysteine and the closing phenylalanine or tryptophan.

j_call: TRBJ2-1; v_call: TRBV3-1; cdr3_aa: CASSQGRVNEQFF
j_call: TRBJ1-2; v_call: TRBV29-1; cdr3_aa: CSVVRDMGRYGYTF
j_call: TRBJ1-5; v_call: TRBV29-1; cdr3_aa: CSVIVGNQPQHF
j_call: TRBJ2-5; v_call: TRBV29-1; cdr3_aa: CSVVGREGRETQYF
j_call: TRBJ2-3; v_call: TRBV9; cdr3_aa: CASSVREGAADTQYF
j_call: TRBJ1-3; v_call: TRBV12-3/TRBV12-4; cdr3_aa: CASSPGAHFSGNTIYF
j_call: TRBJ2-5; v_call: TRBV7-9; cdr3_aa: CASRPVNVQETQYF
j_call: TRBJ2-7; v_call: TRBV5-4; cdr3_aa: CASSLGSGQGYYEQYF
j_call: TRBJ2-7; v_call: TRBV4-2; cdr3_aa: CASSQVLGARGEQYF
j_call: TRBJ1-4; v_call: TRBV7-2; cdr3_aa: CASSPIRGREKLFF
j_call: TRBJ1-1; v_call: TRBV5-5; cdr3_aa: CASSLEGKTAEAFF
j_call: TRBJ1-4; v_call: TRBV29-1; cdr3_aa: CSVVGGQGVGEKLFF
j_call: TRBJ2-3; v_call: TRBV20-1; cdr3_aa: CSASRGGQGADTQYF
j_call: TRBJ2-3; v_call: TRBV5-1; cdr3_aa: CASSLALGRKDTQYF
j_call: TRBJ1-2; v_call: TRBV30; cdr3_aa: CAWGGPAYGYTF
j_call: TRBJ2-5; v_call: TRBV5-1; cdr3_aa: CASSLPTGGHQETQYF
j_call: TRBJ2-5; v_call: TRBV9; cdr3_aa: CASSVEGREETQYF
j_call: TRBJ1-2; v_call: TRBV20-1; cdr3_aa: CSARDRGKRYGYTF
j_call: TRBJ1-3; v_call: TRBV6-5; cdr3_aa: CASSYSTISGNTIYF
j_call: TRBJ1-1; v_call: TRBV11-1; cdr3_aa: CASSKRPGGTEAFF
j_call: TRBJ1-1; v_call: TRBV5-1; cdr3_aa: CASSPGTGGGGTEAFF
j_call: TRBJ2-3; v_call: TRBV20-1; cdr3_aa: CSSRRQSDTQYF
j_call: TRBJ1-6; v_call: TRBV11-2; cdr3_aa: CASSPIAQANISPLHF
j_call: TRBJ2-5; v_call: TRBV11-2; cdr3_aa: CASSSPLSGRGGLGKTQYF
j_call: TRBJ1-1; v_call: TRBV25-1; cdr3_aa: CASGDKGANTEAFF
j_call: TRBJ2-1; v_call: TRBV2; cdr3_aa: CASSRPGTGRNEQFF
j_call: TRBJ1-6; v_call: TRBV7-2; cdr3_aa: CASSLGTGGPPLHF
j_call: TRBJ2-1; v_call: TRBV5-1; cdr3_aa: CASSLDGTSIYNEQFF